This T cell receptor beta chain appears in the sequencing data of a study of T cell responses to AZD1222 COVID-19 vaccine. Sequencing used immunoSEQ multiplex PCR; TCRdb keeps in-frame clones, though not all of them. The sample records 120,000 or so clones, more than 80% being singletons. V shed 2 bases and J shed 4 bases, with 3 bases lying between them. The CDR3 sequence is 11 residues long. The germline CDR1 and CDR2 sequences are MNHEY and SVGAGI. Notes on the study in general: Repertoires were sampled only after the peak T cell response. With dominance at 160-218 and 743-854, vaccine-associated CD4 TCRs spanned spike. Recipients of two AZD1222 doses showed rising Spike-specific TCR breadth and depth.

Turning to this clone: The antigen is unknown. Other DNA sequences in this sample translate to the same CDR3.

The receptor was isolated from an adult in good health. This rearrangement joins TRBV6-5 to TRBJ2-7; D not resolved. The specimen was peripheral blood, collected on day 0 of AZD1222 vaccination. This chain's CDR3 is CASSYRYEQYF. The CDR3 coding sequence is TGTGCCAGCAGTTACCGATACGAGCAGTACTTC.